A selection of T cell receptor beta chains follows, all from one sample in a study of blood T cell repertoires in COVID-19. TCRdb keeps only in-frame clones here, not all; method: immunoSEQ multiplex PCR. The sample holds around 170,000 clones, just under 80% seen once. The sequencing sample was made of peripheral blood. The source of these receptors is an elderly woman with acute or convalescent COVID-19. Each CDR3 is given with its conserved first and last residue. The D gene is left open where the match is weak. Not all rows give a size; the values are once, few, many and, for expanded clones, a class.

TRBV19,.,TRBJ2-1,.,CASSAYVEQFF,TGTGCCAGTAGTGCCTACGTTGAGCAGTTCTTC
TRBV5-1,once,TRBJ2-1,.,CASSWQGSSSYNEQFF,TGCGCCAGCAGCTGGCAGGGGAGTAGCTCCTACAATGAGCAGTTCTTC
TRBV15,once,TRBJ1-2,.,CATSNRAAYGYTF,TGTGCCACCAGCAACAGGGCTGCCTATGGCTACACCTTC
TRBV3-1/TRBV3-2,.,TRBJ2-7,.,CASSQTSYEQYF,TGTGCCAGCAGCCAAACGAGCTACGAGCAGTACTTC
TRBV4-1,.,TRBJ2-7,.,CASSQLGRGIGAQYF,TGCGCCAGCAGCCAATTAGGCAGGGGAATCGGCGCGCAGTACTTC
TRBV19,.,TRBJ2-2,TRBD2,CASRKLGLANTGELFF,TGTGCCAGTAGGAAACTGGGACTAGCGAACACCGGGGAGCTGTTTTTT
TRBV30,.,TRBJ2-7,TRBD1,CAWSTGQGVPYEQYF,TGTGCCTGGAGTACGGGACAGGGGGTCCCCTACGAGCAGTACTTC
TRBV6-5,.,TRBJ2-6,.,CASRTPSGANVLTF,TGTGCCAGCAGGACACCCTCTGGGGCCAACGTCCTGACTTTC
TRBV5-1,.,TRBJ2-1,TRBD2,CASSSLAGGPNEQFF,TGCGCCAGCAGCTCACTAGCGGGGGGGCCCAATGAGCAGTTCTTC
TRBV6-4,.,TRBJ1-2,TRBD1,CASSDYPTGGGYGYTF,TGTGCCAGCAGTGACTACCCTACAGGGGGCGGTTATGGCTACACCTTC
TRBV28,.,TRBJ2-4,TRBD1,CASSPGQGLAKNIQYF,TGTGCCAGCAGTCCGGGACAGGGACTAGCCAAAAACATTCAGTACTTC
TRBV5-1,.,TRBJ1-2,TRBD1,CASSLPDRGTNYGYTF,TGCGCCAGCAGCTTACCGGACAGGGGCACTAACTATGGCTACACCTTC